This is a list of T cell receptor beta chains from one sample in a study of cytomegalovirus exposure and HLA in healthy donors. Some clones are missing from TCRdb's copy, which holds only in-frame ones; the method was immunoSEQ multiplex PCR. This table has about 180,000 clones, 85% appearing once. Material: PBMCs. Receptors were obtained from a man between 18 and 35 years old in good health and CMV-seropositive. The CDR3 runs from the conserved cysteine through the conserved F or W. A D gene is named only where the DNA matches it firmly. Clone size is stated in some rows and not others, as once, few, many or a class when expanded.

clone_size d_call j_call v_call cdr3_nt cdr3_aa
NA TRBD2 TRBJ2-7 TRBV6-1 TGTGCCAGCAGGGGCGGGGGGGCCTACGAGCAGTACTTC CASRGGGAYEQYF
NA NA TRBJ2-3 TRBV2 TGTGCCAGCAGTCACCCGGGACTCGAGACAGATACGCAGTATTTT CASSHPGLETDTQYF
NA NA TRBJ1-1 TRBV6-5 TGTGCCAGCAGCGTTCGACAGTTTTCGAACACTGAAGCTTTCTTT CASSVRQFSNTEAFF
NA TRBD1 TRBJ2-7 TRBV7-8 TGTGCCAGCAGCCCAAGGGACAGGCGGGAGCAGTACTTC CASSPRDRREQYF
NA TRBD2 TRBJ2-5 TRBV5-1 TGCGCCAGCAGCTTGGAAGGACTAGCGGGAGTGAAGGAGACCCAGTACTTC CASSLEGLAGVKETQYF
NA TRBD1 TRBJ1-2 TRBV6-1 TGTGCCAGCAGGGTACAGGGGGCCAGCGGCTACACCTTC CASRVQGASGYTF
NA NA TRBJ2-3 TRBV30 TGTGCCTGGAGTGTACAGGGTTTCTCGGGAGATACGCAGTATTTT CAWSVQGFSGDTQYF
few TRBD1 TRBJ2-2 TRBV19 TGTGCCAGTAGTCAGGGGACAGGGCCCACCGGGGAGCTGTTTTTT CASSQGTGPTGELFF
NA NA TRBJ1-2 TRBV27 TGTGCCAGCGCTAAACAGGGTGCCTATGGCTACACCTTC CASAKQGAYGYTF
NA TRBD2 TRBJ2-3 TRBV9 TGTGCCAGCAGCGTAGGAGGGAGGGCTAGCACAGATACGCAGTATTTT CASSVGGRASTDTQYF
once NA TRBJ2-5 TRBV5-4 TGTGCCAGCAGCTTCGACATAGGAGGGGAAGAGACCCAGTACTTC CASSFDIGGEETQYF
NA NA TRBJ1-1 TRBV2 TGTGCCACCGTCCTCGAGGCCCCCGGGAACACTGAAGCTTTCTTT CATVLEAPGNTEAFF
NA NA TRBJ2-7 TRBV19 TGTGCCAGTAGCCTATTGGGGGCGGACGAGCAGTACTTC CASSLLGADEQYF
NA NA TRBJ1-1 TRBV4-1 TGCGCCAGCAGCCAAGAACGGCAGGGCCCGAACACTGAAGCTTTCTTT CASSQERQGPNTEAFF
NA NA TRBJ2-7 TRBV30 TGTGCCTCCAAAGGGGGTACCAGGCAGTACTTC CASKGGTRQYF
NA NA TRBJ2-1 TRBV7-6 TGTGCCAGCAGCTTAGCGAGGGTAACCTACAATGAGCAGTTCTTC CASSLARVTYNEQFF
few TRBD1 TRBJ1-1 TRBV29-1 TGCAGAGGACAGGGGGCGTTTGACACTGAAGCTTTCTTT CRGQGAFDTEAFF
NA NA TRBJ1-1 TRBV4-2 TGTGCCAGCAGCCAAGATGATCGCAGGGGCGGCACTGAAGCTTTCTTT CASSQDDRRGGTEAFF
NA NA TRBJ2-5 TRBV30 TGTGCCTGGAGTGTAACAGAAGAGACCCAGTACTTC CAWSVTEETQYF
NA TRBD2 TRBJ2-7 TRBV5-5 TGTGCCAGCAGCTTGTATTGGGAGGGGTACGAGCAGTACTTC CASSLYWEGYEQYF
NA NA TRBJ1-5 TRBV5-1 TGCGCCAGCAGCTTGACGGTAGATCAGCCCCAGCATTTT CASSLTVDQPQHF
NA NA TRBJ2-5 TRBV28 TGTGCCAGCAGTGTCGCCAGGGTCCAAGAGACCCAGTACTTC CASSVARVQETQYF
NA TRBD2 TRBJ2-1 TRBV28 TGTGCCAGCACCAATGAGGGTAGCGGGGGTATATACAATGAGCAGTTCTTC CASTNEGSGGIYNEQFF
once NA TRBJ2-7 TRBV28 TGTGCCAGCAGTTTCGCTAGCGTCTACGAGCAGTACTTC CASSFASVYEQYF
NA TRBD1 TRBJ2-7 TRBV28 TGTGCCAGCAGTCAAGGACAGGTAGGGGAGCAGTACTTC CASSQGQVGEQYF
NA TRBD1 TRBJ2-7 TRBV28 TGTGCCAGCAGTTTAGGGGCAGGGGGCACCTACGAGCAGTACTTC CASSLGAGGTYEQYF
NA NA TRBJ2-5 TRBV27 TGTGCCAGCAGTTCTTCTCGGGGGATCGGTGAGACCCAGTACTTC CASSSSRGIGETQYF
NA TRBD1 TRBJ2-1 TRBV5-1 TGCGCCAGCAGCCTGGAGGGACAGGGGGCAATCAATGAGCAGTTCTTC CASSLEGQGAINEQFF
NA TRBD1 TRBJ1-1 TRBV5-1 TGCGCCAGCAGCTTGTCGACACAGGGGGAGGAAGCTTTCTTT CASSLSTQGEEAFF
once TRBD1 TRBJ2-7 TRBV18 TGTGCCAGCTCACCACGAATAGGGACAGGGAGCGACGAGCAGTACTTC CASSPRIGTGSDEQYF
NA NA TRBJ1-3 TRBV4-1 TGCGCCAGCAGCCAAGATGACCGTGGGAGGAGGAACACCATATATTTT CASSQDDRGRRNTIYF
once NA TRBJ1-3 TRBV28 TGTGCCAGCATAGACGGAGAATCAGGAAACACCATATATTTT CASIDGESGNTIYF
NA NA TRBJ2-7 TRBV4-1 TGCGCCAGCAGCCAAGAAAAGCTACAGGGTCTCTACGAGCAGTACTTC CASSQEKLQGLYEQYF
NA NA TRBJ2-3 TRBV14 TGTGCCAGCAGCCAATGGGCCGGACTAAGCACAGATACGCAGTATTTT CASSQWAGLSTDTQYF
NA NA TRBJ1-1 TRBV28 TGTGCCGGGGGGGGGAACACTGAAGCTTTCTTT CAGGGNTEAFF